One and the same sample provided the 12 T cell receptor beta chains below, sequenced in a study of PD-1 blockade in classical Hodgkin lymphoma. Time point: newly diagnosed, previously untreated cHL patient sample. This table comes from immunoSEQ multiplex PCR, and its TCRdb copy is limited to in-frame clones, with some not included. The repertoire holds about 47,000 clones, with roughly 93% as singletons. The sample was peripheral blood mononuclear cells (PBMCs). All receptors come from a human donor with classical Hodgkin lymphoma.

The rearrangement joins TRBV29-1 to TRBJ2-1; 7 nucleotides line up with TRBD2. J lost 3 bases, V lost 6 bases, and 5 bases had no gene match. This CDR3 is 13 amino acids long. Per the germline V gene, CDR1 is SQVTM and CDR2 is ANQGSEA. The CDR3 region is CSVRLADYNEQFF. CDR3 DNA sequence: TGCAGCGTGCGACTAGCTGACTACAATGAGCAGTTCTTC.

V and J are TRBV14 and TRBJ2-2; 8 nucleotides agree with TRBD1. The CDR3 has 19 residues. Germline-derived CDR1 and CDR2 are SGHDN and FVKESK. Trimming cost V 8 bases and J 5 bases; bases outside gene matches: 22. The CDR3 region has the DNA TGTGCCAGCCGACCCTCGAGGGGCCAGACAGGGGCGGGGACCGGGGAGCTGTTTTTT. Protein sequence: CASRPSRGQTGAGTGELFF.

The chain combines TRBV28 with TRBJ1-5, with D perhaps matching TRBD1 (5 bases). Trimming left V 6 bases short and J 7 bases short, with 25 bases between. The CDR3 loop spans 17 amino acids. CDR1 and CDR2 from the germline V gene are MDHEN and SYDVKM. The CDR3 nucleotides read TGTGCCAGCAGATCCCCGGGGGGGGGTGTTTGGATGCAGCCCCAGCATTTT. Translation: CASRSPGGGVWMQPQHF.

This chain uses TRBV29-1 with TRBJ2-3, with 15 bases identical to TRBD2. This CDR3 contains 15 residues. Looked up from germline, CDR1 is SQVTM and CDR2 is ANQGSEA. V lost 4 bases, J lost 1 base, and 0 bases stayed unmatched. CDR3 nucleotides: TGCAGCGTTGGGACTAGCGGGGGGGGCACAGATACGCAGTATTTT. Amino acids: CSVGTSGGGTDTQYF.

This clone was observed a single time. The rearrangement joins TRBV28 to TRBJ1-2, with a possible D match to TRBD1 (6 bases). Between the trimmed V and J ends, which lost 5 bases and 8 bases, there was a span of 18 bases. The CDR3 extends over 14 amino acids. Germline V gene data show CDR1 as MDHEN and CDR2 as SYDVKM. CDR3 coding DNA: TGTGCCAGCAGTCTACATCCAGGGGCGCGCGGCTACACCTTC. Translated, it gives CASSLHPGARGYTF.

The CDR3 reads CASSPATGSAEQYF. The CDR3 coding sequence is TGTGCCAGCTCACCAGCGACAGGGTCCGCCGAGCAGTACTTC. V is TRBV18 and J is TRBJ2-7, with 7 bases that match TRBD1. Losses at the gene ends were 2 bases for V and 6 bases for J; bases not matched to a gene: 7. The CDR3 has 14 residues. Germline CDR1 and CDR2: KGHSH and LQKENI. The full variable domain, completed using reference TRBV18 and TRBJ2-7, is NAGVMQNPRHLVRRRGQEARLRCSPMKGHSHVYWYRQLPEEGLKFMVYLQKENIIDESGMPKERFSAEFPKEGPSILRIQQVVRGDSAAYFCASSPATGSAEQYFGPGTRLTVT.

The V gene is TRBV7-8, the J gene TRBJ2-5, with TRBD2 matching over 13 bases. Trimming took 5 bases from V and 4 from J; bases not matched to a gene: 7. Germline-derived CDR1 and CDR2 are SGHVS and FQNEAQ. The CDR3 totals 16 residues. For the CDR3, the DNA is TGTGCCAGCAGCAGACGGACTAGCGGGAGCGTAGAGACCCAGTACTTC. This translates into CASSRRTSGSVETQYF.

This chain joins TRBV28 and TRBJ1-4; 8 bases align to TRBD1. J was trimmed by 8 bases and V by 6 bases; bases with no gene match: 8. Germline CDR1 is MDHEN and CDR2 is SYDVKM. There are 14 residues in the CDR3. For the CDR3, the DNA is TGTGCCAGCAGGGGGACAGGCTATCGCGAAAAACTGTTTTTT. This translates into CASRGTGYREKLFF.

The chain couples TRBV5-1 to TRBJ2-3; D is ambiguous. This CDR3 is built from 14 residues. Germline V gene sequence: CDR1 SGHRS, CDR2 YFSETQ. V lost 1 base and J lost 3, with 9 bases in between. In nucleotides, the CDR3 is TGCGCCAGCAGCTTGAATCAGAAAACAGATACGCAGTATTTT. The encoded protein is CASSLNQKTDTQYF.

Of note for this clone: Its ends do not fully match the called genes, so a read error is possible. The V gene is TRBV28, the J gene TRBJ1-1; 7 nucleotides align to TRBD1. This CDR3 has 13 residues. The germline V gene encodes CDR1 MDHEN and CDR2 SYDVKM. The CDR3 coding sequence is TGTGTCAGCAATAACGACAGGGATACTGAAGCTTTCTTT. This translates into CVSNNDRDTEAFF.

The genes are TRBV7-3 and TRBJ2-3, with TRBD2 matching 8 bases. The CDR3 spans 17 residues. Per germline, CDR1 SGHTA and CDR2 FQGTGA. V was pared by 1 base and J by 1 base, with 7 bases of the junction left unmatched. The CDR3 reads CASSLNGAGGGTDTQYF. The CDR3 DNA follows: TGTGCCAGCAGCTTAAACGGTGCGGGAGGCGGCACAGATACGCAGTATTTT. Full variable domain (rest looked up from reference TRBV7-3 and TRBJ2-3): GAGVSQTPSNKVTEKGKYVELRCDPISGHTALYWYRQSLGQGPEFLIYFQGTGAADDSGLPNDRFFAVRPEGSVSTLKIQRTERGDSAVYLCASSLNGAGGGTDTQYFGPGTRLTVL.

The rearrangement joins TRBV7-9 to TRBJ1-3, with D possibly being TRBD1 (6 bases). The V gene's germline CDR1 is SEHNR and CDR2 FQNEAQ (reference sequence). The CDR3 has 14 amino acids. Between the trimmed V and J ends, which lost 4 bases and 2 bases, there was a span of 9 bases. This CDR3 reads CASSSQGAGNTIYF. The CDR3 DNA reads TGTGCCAGCAGCTCACAGGGAGCTGGAAACACCATATATTTT.